Below are 25 T cell receptor beta chains sequenced from a single sample in a study of blood T cell repertoires in COVID-19. Data came from immunoSEQ multiplex PCR; TCRdb stores just in-frame clones and leaves some out. The sample has 19,000 or so clones; 83% are singletons. Source material: peripheral blood. These receptor sequences come from a human donor in a cohort sampled during active COVID-19.

This clone was counted only a few times. This chain links TRBV2 with TRBJ1-5; D is unresolved. The germline V and J ends were trimmed by 6 bases and 4 bases, with 19 bases remaining between them. CDR1 and CDR2 from the germline V gene are SNHLY and FYNNEI. This CDR3 spans 16 amino acids. CDR3 protein: CASSRFGREGNQPQHF. CDR3 DNA sequence: TGTGCCAGCAGCCGATTTGGCCGAGAGGGAAATCAGCCCCAGCATTTT.

In its sample, this clone was seen a few times. V is TRBV10-3 and J is TRBJ2-1, with D perhaps TRBD2 (5 bases). Trimming took off 7 bases at V and 3 bases at J, with 13 bases between the two ends. The germline V gene has CDR1 ENHRY and CDR2 SYGVKD. This CDR3 comprises 14 residues. The CDR3 loop reads CAIIYSELYNEQFF. The CDR3 DNA reads as TGTGCCATCATTTATAGCGAACTCTACAATGAGCAGTTCTTC.

The chain recombines TRBV19 with TRBJ2-5; 13 bases are a match to TRBD2. V trimming: 6 bases; J trimming: 2 bases; junction bases outside the gene matches: 3. Per germline, CDR1 LNHDA and CDR2 SQIVND (reference sequence). The CDR3 is 15 amino acids. CDR3 protein: CASSGTSGAQETQYF. The CDR3 coding sequence is TGTGCCAGTAGCGGGACTAGCGGGGCTCAAGAGACCCAGTACTTC.

The chain is built from TRBV10-3 and TRBJ1-2, with 8 nucleotides matching TRBD1. With V trimmed by 11 bases and J by 7 bases, 9 bases remained unmatched. Germline CDR1 is ENHRY and CDR2 is SYGVKD. The CDR3 has 12 amino acids. The CDR3 region is CAVQGARGGYTF. The CDR3, as DNA: TGTGCCGTCCAGGGGGCGAGAGGTGGCTACACCTTC.

The gene calls are TRBV4-2 and TRBJ1-6; the D gene is possibly TRBD1 (5 bases). CDR3 length equals 16 residues. V dropped 0 bases and J dropped 7 bases, with 13 bases sitting between them. Looked up from germline, CDR1 is LGHNA and CDR2 is YNFKEQ. The DNA for the CDR3 is TGTGCCAGCAGCCAAGAATTATGGGGGGGGAATTCACCCCTCCACTTT. Its protein is CASSQELWGGNSPLHF.

This clone was observed a few times. V and J are TRBV5-4 and TRBJ2-7; 7 bases line up with TRBD1. V shed 4 bases and J 6 bases; nucleotides not matched to a gene: 10. This CDR3 is 14 amino acids long. Germline V gives CDR1 SGHNT, CDR2 YYREEE (reference sequence). CDR3 region: CASSAGTVRVEQYF. For the CDR3, the DNA is TGTGCCAGCAGCGCCGGGACAGTGAGGGTCGAGCAGTACTTC.

The V and J genes are TRBV5-1 and TRBJ2-1, with TRBD2 identical over 13 bases. CDR3 length: 16 amino acids. After removal of 8 bases from V and 7 bases from J, the junction contained 12 bases not matched to a gene. Germline-derived CDR1 and CDR2 are SGHRS and YFSETQ. The CDR3 spells CARAIPGLAGKNEQFF. The CDR3 coding sequence is TGCGCCAGGGCAATTCCGGGACTAGCGGGGAAAAATGAGCAGTTCTTC.

The chain employs TRBV7-6 and TRBJ1-6, with 9 nucleotides matching TRBD1. J lost 11 bases, V lost 1 base, and 18 bases had no gene match. Germline CDR1 and CDR2: SGHVS and FNYEAQ. The CDR3 length is 19 residues. The CDR3 loop is CASSLVSFFSQGADTPLHF. CDR3 sequence (DNA): TGTGCCAGCAGCTTAGTATCTTTCTTCTCACAGGGGGCAGATACACCCCTCCACTTT. Together with reference TRBV7-6 and TRBJ1-6, the CDR3 gives the full variable domain: GAGVSQSPRYKVTKRGQDVALRCDPISGHVSLYWYRQALGQGPEFLTYFNYEAQQDKSGLPNDRFSAERPEGSISTLTIQRTEQRDSAMYRCASSLVSFFSQGADTPLHFGNGTRLTVT.

J is TRBJ2-2 and V is TRBV7-9, with D maybe TRBD2 (7 bases). This CDR3 is built from 17 residues. The germline gives CDR1 SEHNR, CDR2 FQNEAQ (reference sequence). Trimming pared 6 bases from V and 3 bases from J, leaving 20 bases between. CDR3 sequence reads: CASSNQRGGFDTGELFF. CDR3 DNA: TGTGCCAGCAGTAACCAGAGGGGGGGCTTTGACACCGGGGAGCTGTTTTTT.

This clone was found a few times. The CDR3 sequence is CASSQGTDPNYGYTF. For the CDR3, the DNA is TGCGCCAGCAGCCAAGGGACAGACCCTAACTATGGCTACACCTTC. This sequence joins TRBV4-3 and TRBJ1-2, with D perhaps matching TRBD1 (6 bases). This CDR3 is built from 15 residues. From germline, CDR1 is LGHNA and CDR2 YSLEER. V gave up 1 base and J gave up 0 bases, with 9 bases separating them.

This clone was seen only once. The V and J genes are TRBV7-2 and TRBJ1-6; 8 bases map to TRBD1. The CDR3 is 15 residues long. The germline V gene has CDR1 SGHTA and CDR2 FQGNSA. V shed 2 bases, J shed 9 bases, and the junction held 6 bases outside the gene matches. This CDR3 reads CASSLFDRGSSPLHF. As DNA, the CDR3 is TGTGCCAGCAGCTTATTCGACAGGGGAAGTTCACCCCTCCACTTT.

This chain connects TRBV19 to TRBJ1-1, with a weak D call TRBD1 (5 bases). The germline V gene encodes CDR1 LNHDA and CDR2 SQIVND (reference sequence). This CDR3 is built from 14 residues. V dropped 3 bases and J dropped 5 bases, with 13 bases sitting between them. CDR3 nucleotide sequence: TGTGCCAGTAGTATGAAGGTTCGGGGGACTGAAGCTTTCTTT. Translated: CASSMKVRGTEAFF.

This sequence joins TRBV5-4 and TRBJ1-2; 7 bases line up with TRBD1. Per the germline V gene, CDR1 is SGHNT and CDR2 is YYREEE (reference sequence). V gave up 2 bases and J gave up 8 bases; unmatched junction bases: 6. This CDR3 has 13 amino acids. Here the CDR3 reads CASSLTGVRGYTF. CDR3 DNA: TGTGCCAGCAGCTTAACAGGGGTCCGAGGCTACACCTTC.

CDR3 nucleotide sequence: TGTGCCAGCAGCCCCGACGGGGGGGGAGGCTATGGCTACACCTTC. Translated: CASSPDGGGGYGYTF. The chain joins TRBV7-9 to TRBJ1-2; D is possibly TRBD1 (5 bases). CDR1 SEHNR and CDR2 FQNEAQ come from the germline V gene (reference sequence). The CDR3 covers 15 residues. Trimming cost V 5 bases and J 4 bases, with 17 bases left between them.

The chain recombines TRBV2 with TRBJ1-2; D is possibly TRBD1 (6 bases). The CDR3 runs to 14 residues. V was cut by 6 bases and J by 7 bases, with 18 bases left in between. Germline V gene lookup returns CDR1 SNHLY and CDR2 FYNNEI. CDR3: CASSGMGGQVGYTF. The CDR3 nucleotides read TGTGCCAGCAGCGGGATGGGGGGGCAGGTTGGCTACACCTTC.

The chain recombines TRBV5-5 with TRBJ2-5; possibly TRBD1 for D (6 bases). Germline V gives CDR1 SGHKS, CDR2 YYEKEE (reference sequence). Deletions cut 4 bases from V and 6 bases from J, with 19 bases between. CDR3 length equals 15 residues. The CDR3 DNA follows: TGTGCCAGCAGCCCAGCCCAGGGGCGCGAGAAGACCCAGTACTTC. The encoded protein is CASSPAQGREKTQYF. Complete variable domain (other parts from reference TRBV5-5 and TRBJ2-5): DAGVTQSPTHLIKTRGQQVTLRCSPISGHKSVSWYQQVLGQGPQFIFQYYEKEERGRGNFPDRFSARQFPNYSSELNVNALLLGDSALYLCASSPAQGREKTQYFGPGTRLLVL.

This clone was recorded only once. This chain uses TRBV5-1 with TRBJ2-2, with TRBD2 as a possible D gene (6 bases). This CDR3 is built from 14 residues. Germline assignment: CDR1 SGHRS and CDR2 YFSETQ. V was trimmed by 5 bases and J by 6 bases, leaving 14 bases between them. The CDR3 nucleotides are TGCGCCAGCAGTTCGGGACCGGGGGCCGGGGAGCTGTTTTTT. Amino acids: CASSSGPGAGELFF.

V is TRBV6-5 and J is TRBJ1-1, with D tentatively TRBD1 (6 bases). The V gene lost 10 bases and the J gene lost 3 bases, with 12 bases spanning the gap. CDR1 and CDR2 (germline): MNHEY, SVGAGI. This CDR3 contains 12 residues. The CDR3 loop reads CATRGGHTEAFF. The DNA for the CDR3 is TGTGCCACGCGGGGGGGGCACACTGAAGCTTTCTTT.

The chain recombines TRBV18 with TRBJ2-2; D may be TRBD2 (5 bases). Trimming removed 0 bases from V and 6 bases from J, with 8 bases in between. CDR3 size: 14 residues. In germline, CDR1 is KGHSH, CDR2 LQKENI. The CDR3, as DNA: TGTGCCAGCTCACCACCCGCCGGGGCCGGGGAGCTGTTTTTT. As protein: CASSPPAGAGELFF.

The rearrangement joins TRBV7-2 to TRBJ2-1, with 9 bases lining up with TRBD1. Germline-derived CDR1 and CDR2 are SGHTA and FQGNSA. With 6 bases clipped from V and 10 bases from J, the junction kept 7 bases outside the gene matches. This CDR3 has 13 residues. The chain's CDR3 is CASRRDRVGEQFF. The CDR3 DNA is TGTGCCAGCAGGCGGGACAGGGTAGGGGAGCAGTTCTTC. Complete variable domain (other parts from reference TRBV7-2 and TRBJ2-1): GAGVSQSPSNKVTEKGKDVELRCDPISGHTALYWYRQSLGQGLEFLIYFQGNSAPDKSGLPSDRFSAERTGGSVSTLTIQRTQQEDSAVYLCASRRDRVGEQFFGPGTRLTVL.

The chain is built from TRBV18 and TRBJ1-4; 7 nucleotides agree with TRBD1. Germline trimming cut 3 bases from V and 5 bases from J; bases unmatched to any gene: 6. The CDR3 consists of 15 residues. The germline gives CDR1 KGHSH, CDR2 LQKENI. The CDR3 loop is CASSPAGQPNEKLFF. The DNA for the CDR3 is TGTGCCAGCTCACCCGCGGGACAGCCAAATGAAAAACTGTTTTTT.

The gene calls are TRBV5-1 and TRBJ1-1; tentatively, D is TRBD1 (5 bases). This CDR3 has 13 amino acids. The V end was cut by 6 bases, the J end by 0 bases, with 9 bases between. CDR1 is SGHRS, CDR2 YFSETQ, per germline. CDR3 coding DNA: TGCGCCAGCACCCAGGGCATGAACACTGAAGCTTTCTTT. It specifies CASTQGMNTEAFF. Variable domain in full (rest from reference TRBV5-1 and TRBJ1-1): KAGVTQTPRYLIKTRGQQVTLSCSPISGHRSVSWYQQTPGQGLQFLFEYFSETQRNKGNFPGRFSGRQFSNSRSEMNVSTLELGDSALYLCASTQGMNTEAFFGQGTRLTVV.

This rearrangement joins TRBV30 to TRBJ1-6, with TRBD1 matching 7 bases. CDR3 size: 15 residues. CDR1 and CDR2 from the germline V gene are GTSNPN and SVGIG (reference sequence). The J segment lost 6 bases and the V segment lost 0 bases, leaving 5 bases of the junction unmatched. In DNA form, the CDR3 reads TGTGCCTGGAGTGTAGACAGGGCTTCTAATTCACCCCTCCACTTT. Translating gives CAWSVDRASNSPLHF.

This sequence joins TRBV16 and TRBJ1-1, with TRBD1 matching 7 bases. Looked up from germline, CDR1 is KGHSY and CDR2 is FQNENV. With V trimmed by 5 bases and J by 2 bases, 5 bases remained unmatched. The CDR3 runs to 14 residues. The CDR3 loop is CASSSGQINTEAFF. The CDR3 nucleotides read TGTGCCAGCAGCTCGGGACAGATAAACACTGAAGCTTTCTTT.

The V gene is TRBV2, the J gene TRBJ2-1; the D is unclear. The CDR3 consists of 14 residues. Germline-derived CDR1 and CDR2 are SNHLY and FYNNEI. Trimming stripped 7 bases from V and 6 bases from J, with 16 bases between. DNA of the CDR3: TGTGCCAGCAAGCAGGCCCAAGAAAGCAATGAGCAGTTCTTC. This translates into CASKQAQESNEQFF.